Shown below are 19 T cell receptor beta chains from a single sample sequenced in a study of blood T cell repertoires in COVID-19. The data were produced by immunoSEQ multiplex PCR, yet TCRdb's version contains in-frame clones alone and is incomplete. This table has under 350,000 clones, about 93% appearing once. The sequencing sample was made of peripheral blood. The receptors shown here come from a woman aged 25 to 39 with COVID-19, enrolled during active disease.

The genes are TRBV27 and TRBJ2-3; unclear D gene. Trimming left V 8 bases short and J 0 bases short, with 12 bases between. This CDR3 spans 14 amino acids. Germline V CDR1 and CDR2: MNHEY, SMNVEV (reference sequence). CDR3 protein: CASQTDSSTDTQYF. CDR3 DNA: TGTGCCAGCCAAACAGATTCTAGCACAGATACGCAGTATTTT.

This chain links TRBV6-5 with TRBJ1-1; 7 bases line up with TRBD1. The length of the CDR3 is 11 residues. The trim removed 6 bases at V and 6 bases at J, leaving 1 base unmatched. The V gene's germline CDR1 is MNHEY and CDR2 SVGAGI. DNA of the CDR3: TGTGCCAGCAGCAGGGGGTCTGAAGCTTTCTTT. Its translation is CASSRGSEAFF.

The chain has TRBV3-1 (or the pseudogene TRBV3-2) and TRBJ2-3, with D tentatively TRBD1 (6 bases). Looked up from germline, CDR1 is LGHDT and CDR2 is YNNKEL (reference sequence). This CDR3 spans 12 amino acids. V lost 2 bases, J lost 6 bases, and 6 bases lay in between. DNA for the CDR3: TGTGCCAGCAGCCAACAGGGGGATACGCAGTATTTT. Translating gives CASSQQGDTQYF.

V gene TRBV6-5 combines with J gene TRBJ1-1; possibly TRBD1 for D (6 bases). This CDR3 region has 14 residues. V was pared by 6 bases and J by 4 bases, with 15 bases between. Germline CDR1 is MNHEY and CDR2 is SVGAGI. CDR3 sequence: CASRESGQFTEAFF. The CDR3 DNA reads as TGTGCCAGCAGAGAGTCGGGACAATTCACTGAAGCTTTCTTT.

CDR3 amino acids: CAITPAGGFSTDTQYF. CDR3 bases: TGTGCCATCACCCCAGCGGGCGGTTTTAGCACAGATACGCAGTATTTT. This chain connects TRBV10-3 to TRBJ2-3; maybe TRBD2 (6 bases). V lost 7 bases and J lost 0, with 17 bases in between. This CDR3 region has 16 residues. Germline-derived CDR1 and CDR2 are ENHRY and SYGVKD.

The chain recombines TRBV9 with TRBJ2-5; 14 bases agree with TRBD2. CDR3 size: 19 residues. The V and J ends lost 3 bases and 5 bases, in that order; junction bases with no gene match: 15. Germline CDR1 SGDLS, CDR2 YYNGEE. CDR3: CASSARGLAGGSPGETQYF. Written as DNA, the CDR3 is TGTGCCAGCAGCGCCCGCGGACTAGCGGGAGGATCACCGGGGGAGACCCAGTACTTC.

The J gene is TRBJ2-4, the V gene TRBV2; TRBD1 aligns across 7 bases. Trimming took 8 bases from V and 7 from J; bases not matched to a gene: 5. The CDR3 is made up of 12 amino acids. CDR1 and CDR2 from the germline V gene are SNHLY and FYNNEI. CDR3 coding DNA: TGTGCCAGCGGGGGACAGAGGAACATTCAGTACTTC. This sequence encodes CASGGQRNIQYF.

This sequence joins TRBV7-9 and TRBJ2-2; 16 bases fit TRBD2. The CDR3 length is 18 residues. Germline lookup yields CDR1 SEHNR and CDR2 FQNEAQ (reference sequence). With V trimmed by 5 bases and J by 4 bases, 7 bases remained unmatched. The CDR3 nucleotides read TGTGCCAGCAGCCCGGGACTAGCGGGAGGGCCAAGCACCGGGGAGCTGTTTTTT. The encoded protein is CASSPGLAGGPSTGELFF.

V usage is TRBV3-1 (or the pseudogene TRBV3-2) and J usage is TRBJ2-2; TRBD1 matches 7 bases. This CDR3 is 16 amino acids long. Losses at the gene ends were 3 bases for V and 10 bases for J; bases not matched to a gene: 14. The germline V gene encodes CDR1 LGHDT and CDR2 YNNKEL (reference sequence). This chain's CDR3 is CASSHADRIQGEELFF. CDR3 bases: TGTGCCAGCAGCCATGCGGACAGGATTCAAGGAGAGGAGCTGTTTTTT.

The CDR3 DNA reads as TGTGCCACCAGTGACCCGAGAGGGGGATGGGGTACGCAGTATTTT. Translation gives CATSDPRGGWGTQYF. The chain is built from TRBV24-1 and TRBJ2-3; TRBD1 is a possible D gene (6 bases). Trimming removed 4 bases at V and 8 bases at J, with 18 bases between. In germline, CDR1 is KGHDR, CDR2 SFDVKD. The CDR3 has 15 residues.

The chain uses TRBV4-1 and TRBJ2-7; D perhaps matches TRBD2 (5 bases). V was cut by 3 bases and J by 4 bases, with 16 bases left in between. CDR1 is MGHRA and CDR2 is YSYEKL in the germline V gene. The CDR3 is 15 amino acids. CDR3 DNA sequence: TGCGCCAGCAGCCACCTCGCGGGTTTCAGATACGAGCAGTACTTC. Protein: CASSHLAGFRYEQYF.

V gene TRBV19 combines with J gene TRBJ1-5, with 9 bases that match TRBD1. Looked up from germline, CDR1 is LNHDA and CDR2 is SQIVND (reference sequence). V was pared by 5 bases and J by 2 bases, with 10 bases of the junction left unmatched. This CDR3 spans 17 amino acids. For the CDR3, the DNA is TGTGCCAGTAGTGCCGGGACAGGGTTAGGTGGCAATCAGCCCCAGCATTTT. It translates to CASSAGTGLGGNQPQHF.

The chain has TRBV28 and TRBJ2-7, with 7 bases aligning to TRBD1. Germline CDR1 MDHEN, CDR2 SYDVKM. The CDR3 length is 13 residues. V gave up 5 bases and J gave up 5 bases; unmatched junction bases: 6. In DNA, the CDR3 is TGTGCCAGCAGTCAGGGGGTGCTCCACGAGCAGTACTTC. This encodes CASSQGVLHEQYF. Drawing the rest from reference TRBV28 and TRBJ2-7, the complete variable domain is DVKVTQSSRYLVKRTGEKVFLECVQDMDHENMFWYRQDPGLGLRLIYFSYDVKMKEKGDIPEGYSVSREKKERFSLILESASTNQTSMYLCASSQGVLHEQYFGPGTRLTVT.

The chain combines TRBV28 with TRBJ2-7, with D perhaps TRBD1 (6 bases). V lost 3 bases and J 2 bases, leaving 23 bases between the germline ends. From germline, CDR1 is MDHEN and CDR2 SYDVKM. This CDR3 has 18 residues. CDR3 amino acids: CASSFPLGHPNPTYEQYF. CDR3 DNA sequence: TGTGCCAGCAGTTTCCCGCTGGGACACCCAAACCCGACCTACGAGCAGTACTTC.

The chain combines TRBV10-1 with TRBJ1-1; 7 bases map to TRBD1. CDR3 size: 14 residues. After removal of 5 bases from V and 4 bases from J, the junction contained 7 bases not matched to a gene. Per germline, CDR1 WNHNN and CDR2 SYGVQD (reference sequence). CDR3 residues: CASSPGGQPTEAFF. CDR3 sequence (DNA): TGCGCCAGCAGTCCAGGGGGACAACCCACTGAAGCTTTCTTT.

The chain combines TRBV7-9 with TRBJ2-5; 9 nucleotides agree with TRBD1. This CDR3 has 17 residues. Trimming cost V 3 bases and J 5 bases; bases outside gene matches: 13. The germline V gene encodes CDR1 SEHNR and CDR2 FQNEAQ (reference sequence). For the CDR3, the DNA is TGTGCCAGCAGCTTCCCTCGGGGCGGGACAGGGTTGGAGACCCAGTACTTC. It specifies CASSFPRGGTGLETQYF.

About this clone: Other nucleotide sequences in the sample specify the same CDR3. The chain uses TRBV5-6 and TRBJ2-1, with a possible D match to TRBD1 (5 bases). The CDR3 totals 15 residues. CDR1 is SGHDT and CDR2 is YYEEEE in the germline V gene. The V gene lost 0 bases and the J gene lost 1 base, with 8 bases spanning the gap. The CDR3 loop is CASSLVSGSYNEQFF. CDR3 DNA sequence: TGTGCCAGCAGCTTGGTTTCAGGGTCCTACAATGAGCAGTTCTTC.

This chain connects TRBV7-9 to TRBJ1-6; unclear D gene. The CDR3 runs to 15 residues. The V and J ends lost 3 bases and 7 bases respectively, with 13 bases between them. CDR1 SEHNR and CDR2 FQNEAQ come from the germline V gene (reference sequence). CDR3 DNA: TGTGCCAGCAGCTTGGCGGGCAGGAGGAATTCACCCCTCCACTTT. This gives the protein CASSLAGRRNSPLHF.

The gene calls are TRBV19 and TRBJ2-7; TRBD1 agrees at 7 bases. The V segment lost 8 bases and the J segment 2 bases; nucleotides outside the gene matches: 6. Germline lookup yields CDR1 LNHDA and CDR2 SQIVND (reference sequence). This CDR3 is 13 amino acids long. The CDR3 sequence is CASANTGAYEQYF. DNA of the CDR3: TGTGCCAGTGCCAATACAGGGGCCTACGAGCAGTACTTC.